One and the same sample provided the 24 T cell receptor beta chains below, sequenced in a study of cytomegalovirus exposure and HLA in healthy donors. PCR employed 60 Vbeta and 13 Jbeta primers. Profiled with immunoSEQ multiplex PCR; TCRdb holds only in-frame clones, not every one. The sample has approximately 170,000 clones, 68% seen once. Sequencing was done on a sample of PBMCs. Every receptor here comes from a man aged 50-59 years in good health and CMV-seronegative.

This clone was detected only a few times. The chain is built from TRBV6-5 and TRBJ2-7; 9 bases align to TRBD1. Germline assignment: CDR1 MNHEY and CDR2 SVGAGI. Trimming removed 5 bases from V and 2 bases from J; junction bases left unmatched: 4. This CDR3 has 14 amino acids. The CDR3 DNA is TGTGCCAGCAGTAGTTACAGGGGGCCCTACGAGCAGTACTTC. Encoded protein: CASSSYRGPYEQYF.

The genes are TRBV19 and TRBJ1-1, with a weak D call TRBD1 (5 bases). The length of the CDR3 is 15 residues. The V gene lost 3 bases and the J gene lost 2 bases, with 13 bases spanning the gap. CDR1 is LNHDA, CDR2 SQIVND, per germline (reference sequence). CDR3 region: CASSINGGLNTEAFF. In DNA, the CDR3 is TGTGCCAGTAGTATTAATGGGGGGTTAAACACTGAAGCTTTCTTT. The full variable domain, its missing parts supplied by reference TRBV19 and TRBJ1-1, is DGGITQSPKYLFRKEGQNVTLSCEQNLNHDAMYWYRQDPGQGLRLIYYSQIVNDFQKGDIAEGYSVSREKKESFPLTVTSAQKNPTAFYLCASSINGGLNTEAFFGQGTRLTVV.

The chain couples TRBV5-1 to TRBJ2-3; 9 bases match TRBD2. The CDR3 has 16 residues. The germline gives CDR1 SGHRS, CDR2 YFSETQ. V lost 0 bases, J lost 0 bases, and 2 bases stayed unmatched. CDR3 region: CASSLVLAGSTDTQYF. DNA of the CDR3: TGCGCCAGCAGCTTGGTGCTAGCGGGGAGCACAGATACGCAGTATTTT.

This chain joins TRBV25-1 and TRBJ2-1, with 9 positions matching TRBD1. Trimming took 1 base from V and 7 from J; bases not matched to a gene: 11. Per germline, CDR1 MGHDK and CDR2 SYGVNS. The CDR3 length is 17 residues. The CDR3 DNA is TGTGCCAGCAGTGAATCCCCTGGGACAGGGTTGGGAAATGAGCAGTTCTTC. Translation: CASSESPGTGLGNEQFF.

This chain connects TRBV5-8 to TRBJ2-3; 9 nucleotides line up with TRBD2. This CDR3 comprises 14 residues. V gave up 7 bases and J gave up 6 bases; unmatched junction bases: 9. CDR1 is SGHTS, CDR2 YDEGEE, per germline. The CDR3 protein is CASPGRGGRDTQYF. Here the CDR3 DNA reads TGTGCCAGCCCCGGGCGGGGGGGCCGGGATACGCAGTATTTT.

This clone showed up just a few times. The V gene is TRBV11-2, the J gene TRBJ1-1; TRBD1 matches 7 bases. V was pared by 5 bases and J by 4 bases, with 10 bases of the junction left unmatched. The germline V gene encodes CDR1 SGHAT and CDR2 FQNNGV. The CDR3 sequence is 15 residues long. In DNA form, the CDR3 reads TGTGCCAGCAGCCTCGGGACGAACAGGGGCACTGAAGCTTTCTTT. It specifies CASSLGTNRGTEAFF.

The V call is TRBV7-2, the J call TRBJ1-1; possible D gene TRBD1, 5 bases. The germline CDR1 and CDR2 sequences are SGHTA and FQGNSA. The CDR3 is 13 amino acids. Trimming stripped 6 bases from V and 4 bases from J, with 12 bases between. The CDR3 DNA reads as TGTGCCAGCAGTTCCACAGGTCTCACTGAAGCTTTCTTT. This codes for CASSSTGLTEAFF.

This clone has more than one count but fewer than ten. The chain carries TRBV5-1 and TRBJ1-2, with D hard to call. The V end was cut by 4 bases, the J end by 4 bases, with 11 bases between. CDR3 length: 13 amino acids. Germline loops: CDR1 SGHRS, CDR2 YFSETQ. For the CDR3, the DNA is TGCGCCAGCAGCCCGTCAATGAGCTATGGCTACACCTTC. Translating gives CASSPSMSYGYTF. The whole variable domain, filled in from reference TRBV5-1 and TRBJ1-2, reads KAGVTQTPRYLIKTRGQQVTLSCSPISGHRSVSWYQQTPGQGLQFLFEYFSETQRNKGNFPGRFSGRQFSNSRSEMNVSTLELGDSALYLCASSPSMSYGYTFGSGTRLTVV.

This sequence joins TRBV6-5 and TRBJ2-5, with D possibly TRBD2 on 6 matching bases. V was cut by 8 bases and J by 4 bases, with 17 bases left in between. There are 14 residues in the CDR3. Germline V lookup: CDR1 MNHEY, CDR2 SVGAGI. The CDR3: CASGRGQGGETQYF. Here the CDR3 DNA reads TGTGCCAGCGGGAGAGGTCAGGGAGGAGAGACCCAGTACTTC.

The chain links TRBV7-8 to TRBJ1-1; TRBD1 is a possible D gene (6 bases). Trimming shortened V by 1 base and J by 11 bases, and 11 bases separated the two germline ends. The CDR3 has 12 residues. Germline V gene data show CDR1 as SGHVS and CDR2 as FQNEAQ. In DNA form, the CDR3 reads TGTGCCAGCAGCTTAGTTTCAGGGGCGGCTTTCTTT. This codes for CASSLVSGAAFF.

The chain has TRBV6-4 and TRBJ2-3; 7 bases line up with TRBD2. There are 15 residues in the CDR3. Trimming cost V 5 bases and J 2 bases; bases outside gene matches: 7. Germline V CDR1 and CDR2: MRHNA, SNTAGT. CDR3 DNA: TGTGCCAGCAGTCCTGAGGGACTACTCACAGATACGCAGTATTTT. Translation gives CASSPEGLLTDTQYF.

This clone was recorded a few times. The rearrangement uses TRBV5-6 and TRBJ1-2; 8 bases line up with TRBD1. V gave up 3 bases and J gave up 4 bases; unmatched junction bases: 11. This CDR3 comprises 16 residues. Germline assignment: CDR1 SGHDT and CDR2 YYEEEE. DNA for the CDR3: TGTGCCAGCAGCTCGTTCCCCGACAGGGGAAGCTATGGCTACACCTTC. As protein: CASSSFPDRGSYGYTF.

The rearrangement links TRBV11-1 to TRBJ1-6, with D unclear. Germline V gives CDR1 SGHAT, CDR2 FQDESV (reference sequence). The V gene lost 3 bases and the J gene lost 7 bases, with 13 bases spanning the gap. This CDR3 spans 15 amino acids. The CDR3 loop is CASSLDARRNSPLHF. The DNA of the CDR3 is TGTGCCAGCAGCTTGGATGCGAGGAGAAATTCACCCCTCCACTTT.

This clone was seen only a few times. This rearrangement joins TRBV4-3 to TRBJ1-2, with a tentative D call TRBD1 (6 bases). The CDR3 is 15 residues long. V was pared by 0 bases and J by 5 bases, with 13 bases between. Germline V gives CDR1 LGHNA, CDR2 YSLEER. The CDR3 sequence: CASSQEGRGGYGYTF. CDR3 in DNA: TGCGCCAGCAGCCAAGAGGGGAGGGGGGGATATGGCTACACCTTC.

The V and J genes are TRBV10-3 and TRBJ1-5; 7 bases are a match to TRBD1. Germline assignment: CDR1 ENHRY and CDR2 SYGVKD. The CDR3 totals 16 residues. Trimming removed 6 bases from V and 6 bases from J; junction bases left unmatched: 14. This CDR3 reads CAISPTTGFPAQPQHF. The CDR3 DNA sequence: TGTGCCATCAGCCCCACGACAGGGTTTCCTGCTCAGCCCCAGCATTTT.

The rearrangement joins TRBV19 to TRBJ2-2, with D possibly matching TRBD2 (6 bases). With 6 bases removed from V and 2 bases from J, the gap between germline ends came to 25 bases. The germline CDR1 and CDR2 sequences are LNHDA and SQIVND (reference sequence). This CDR3 comprises 19 residues. The CDR3 protein is CASSTPPPGLTRNTGELFF. The CDR3 DNA sequence: TGTGCCAGTAGCACACCCCCTCCGGGACTGACTAGAAACACCGGGGAGCTGTTTTTT.

This chain joins TRBV14 and TRBJ2-5; D ambiguous. The CDR3 runs to 12 residues. The V end was cut by 2 bases, the J end by 4 bases, with 5 bases between. CDR1 and CDR2 (germline): SGHDN, FVKESK. This chain's CDR3 is CASSQFIETQYF. The CDR3 nucleotides are TGTGCCAGCAGCCAATTTATAGAGACCCAGTACTTC. Drawing the rest from reference TRBV14 and TRBJ2-5, the complete variable domain is EAGVTQFPSHSVIEKGQTVTLRCDPISGHDNLYWYRRVMGKEIKFLLHFVKESKQDESGMPNNRFLAERTGGTYSTLKVQPAELEDSGVYFCASSQFIETQYFGPGTRLLVL.

CDR3 protein: CASSLGRTGRDYGYEQYF. In DNA, the CDR3 is TGCGCCAGCAGCTTGGGGAGGACAGGGCGAGACTATGGATACGAGCAGTACTTC. The gene calls are TRBV5-1 and TRBJ2-5, with 8 bases fitting TRBD1. The J call may be incorrect, as the DNA end agrees better with TRBJ2-7. The CDR3 totals 18 residues. Germline-derived CDR1 and CDR2 are SGHRS and YFSETQ.

A remark on this clone: Other DNA sequences of this sample code for an identical CDR3. The gene calls are TRBV29-1 and TRBJ1-2, with D perhaps matching TRBD1 (6 bases). V lost 5 bases to trimming and J lost 1 base, with 17 bases between them. This CDR3 has 15 residues. From germline, CDR1 is SQVTM and CDR2 ANQGSEA. In nucleotides, the CDR3 is TGCAGCGTTCACGTTCTCAACAGGGATAACTATGGCTACACCTTC. It yields the protein CSVHVLNRDNYGYTF.

The rearrangement uses TRBV19 and TRBJ2-5, with D possibly being TRBD2 (6 bases). This CDR3 is built from 13 residues. V lost 3 bases and J 5 bases, leaving 10 bases between the germline ends. Germline V gene sequence: CDR1 LNHDA, CDR2 SQIVND (reference sequence). CDR3 sequence reads: CASSILGGETQYF. As DNA, the CDR3 is TGTGCCAGTAGTATCCTTGGGGGGGAGACCCAGTACTTC.

The chain is built from TRBV6-5 and TRBJ1-1, with TRBD1 matching 8 bases. This CDR3 comprises 15 residues. The junction had 6 bases not matched to a gene; V was cut back by 2 bases and J by 4 bases. Germline CDR1 MNHEY, CDR2 SVGAGI. Written as DNA, the CDR3 is TGTGCCAGCAGTTACCAGGCAGGGGGCTCCACTGAAGCTTTCTTT. This gives the protein CASSYQAGGSTEAFF.

The rearrangement links TRBV4-2 to TRBJ1-2; 8 bases agree with TRBD1. The V gene end was trimmed by 2 bases and the J gene end by 2 bases; junction bases not matched to a gene: 7. In germline, CDR1 is LGHNA, CDR2 YNFKEQ. This CDR3 has 16 residues. The CDR3 DNA sequence: TGTGCCAGCAGCCAATCCGGGACAGGAAGCAACTATGGCTACACCTTC. Amino acid sequence: CASSQSGTGSNYGYTF.

V gene TRBV2 combines with J gene TRBJ2-5; perhaps TRBD1 as D (5 bases). This CDR3 is 14 amino acids long. CDR1 and CDR2 (germline): SNHLY, FYNNEI. Trimming stripped 3 bases from V and 2 bases from J, with 10 bases between. The CDR3 DNA sequence: TGTGCCAGCAGTGAGGGCGACAGACAAGAGACCCAGTACTTC. Its translation: CASSEGDRQETQYF.

The chain links TRBV18 to TRBJ2-7; 9 bases are a match to TRBD1. The junction had 3 bases not matched to a gene; V was cut back by 0 bases and J by 3 bases. The V gene's germline CDR1 is KGHSH and CDR2 LQKENI. This CDR3 is built from 15 residues. The chain's CDR3 is CASSPPRDRVYEQYF. CDR3 DNA sequence: TGTGCCAGCTCACCACCCCGGGACAGGGTCTACGAGCAGTACTTC.